The 22 T cell receptor beta chains below were found in one sample sequenced in a study of blood T cell repertoires in COVID-19. The data were produced by immunoSEQ multiplex PCR, yet TCRdb's version contains in-frame clones alone and is incomplete. The table records roughly 88,000 clones, roughly 72% of them present only once. What was sequenced was peripheral blood. Receptors were obtained from a woman aged 55-70 years in a cohort sampled during active or convalescent COVID-19.

This chain joins TRBV21-1 and TRBJ1-2; no check of the table's D call, TRBD1, against the DNA was made. TRBV21-1 is termed a pseudogene. The CDR3 length is 15 residues. For the CDR3, the DNA is TGTGCCAGCAGCAAAGAGGACAGGGGGGGCTATGGCTACACCTTC. It codes for CASSKEDRGGYGYTF.

The V and J genes are TRBV12-3 or TRBV12-4 and TRBJ1-5; TRBD1 is a possible D gene (5 bases). This CDR3 has 13 amino acids. Trimming shortened V by 6 bases and J by 2 bases, and 8 bases separated the two germline ends. Here the CDR3 reads CASSGGGNQPQHF. The CDR3 DNA reads as TGTGCCAGCAGCGGGGGGGGCAATCAGCCCCAGCATTTT.

The rearrangement links TRBV9 to TRBJ1-3; TRBD1 might be the D (6 bases). The V end lost 3 bases, the J end lost 4 bases, and 11 bases lay between the germline ends. This CDR3 spans 14 amino acids. Germline assignment: CDR1 SGDLS and CDR2 YYNGEE. CDR3 loop: CASSEQGSGNTIYF. DNA of the CDR3: TGTGCCAGCAGCGAACAGGGATCCGGAAACACCATATATTTT.

J is TRBJ1-4 and V is TRBV7-9; TRBD1 is a possible D gene (5 bases). The CDR3 spans 14 residues. Germline assignment: CDR1 SEHNR and CDR2 FQNEAQ (reference sequence). V was pared by 6 bases and J by 8 bases, with 16 bases between. This CDR3 is CASRAGLGSEKLFF. The CDR3 bases are TGTGCCAGCAGAGCGGGGCTTGGTAGCGAAAAACTGTTTTTT.

This clone occurred a few times. The chain couples TRBV6-5 to TRBJ1-5, with 7 bases aligning to TRBD1. CDR1 and CDR2 from the germline V gene are MNHEY and SVGAGI. This CDR3 has 14 residues. V shed 6 bases, J shed 2 bases, and the junction held 4 bases outside the gene matches. CDR3 coding DNA: TGTGCCAGCAGCGACAGGGCAGGCAATCAGCCCCAGCATTTT. Translated, it gives CASSDRAGNQPQHF.

The chain recombines TRBV20-1 with TRBJ2-7; D uncertain. This CDR3 region has 10 residues. Germline V gene lookup returns CDR1 DFQATT and CDR2 SNEGSKA (reference sequence). Trimming cost V 3 bases and J 7 bases, with 7 bases left between them. The CDR3 coding sequence is TGCAGTGCTAGCCTACTAGAGCAGTACTTC. It translates to CSASLLEQYF.

The chain employs TRBV3-1 (or the pseudogene TRBV3-2) and TRBJ2-5; TRBD2 aligns across 8 bases. The CDR3 is 16 residues long. Trimming at V came to 0 bases and at J to 2 bases, leaving 5 bases not matched to a gene. The germline V gene encodes CDR1 LGHDT and CDR2 YNNKEL (reference sequence). The CDR3 here is CASSQEIAGRQETQYF. In DNA, the CDR3 is TGTGCCAGCAGCCAAGAAATAGCGGGGAGACAAGAGACCCAGTACTTC.

This chain uses TRBV5-6 with TRBJ2-7, with 7 bases that match TRBD1. From germline, CDR1 is SGHDT and CDR2 YYEEEE. Trimming removed 1 base from V and 3 bases from J; junction bases left unmatched: 10. There are 16 residues in the CDR3. The CDR3 region has the DNA TGTGCCAGCAGCTTGCGTACAGGGGTCACGCTCTACGAGCAGTACTTC. Translated, it gives CASSLRTGVTLYEQYF.

The chain recombines TRBV12-5 with TRBJ2-7; weak D call: TRBD1 (6 bases). With 7 bases removed from V and 0 bases from J, the gap between germline ends came to 13 bases. CDR3 length equals 14 residues. Germline V lookup: CDR1 LGHNT, CDR2 FRNRAP. CDR3 sequence reads: CASARTESSYEQYF. The CDR3 bases are TGTGCTAGTGCCCGGACAGAAAGCTCCTACGAGCAGTACTTC.

This clone was detected only a few times. This rearrangement joins TRBV6-2 or TRBV6-3 to TRBJ2-3; D remains unclear. The CDR3 runs 12 residues. Trimming removed 5 bases from V and 3 bases from J, with 6 bases in between. Germline CDR1 reads MNHEY; CDR2 reads SVGEGT. The CDR3 sequence: CASSPATDTQYF. The CDR3 DNA reads TGTGCCAGCAGTCCCGCGACAGATACGCAGTATTTT.

The rearrangement links TRBV7-2 to TRBJ1-6, with D tentatively TRBD1 (6 bases). The V and J ends lost 2 bases and 7 bases respectively, with 18 bases between them. The CDR3 runs 17 residues. Germline CDR1 and CDR2: SGHTA and FQGNSA. The CDR3 region is CASSLRVTGFLNSPLHF. Here the CDR3 DNA reads TGTGCCAGCAGCTTAAGGGTTACAGGGTTTCTGAATTCACCCCTCCACTTT.

The chain joins TRBV7-9 to TRBJ1-6; D is uncertain. Looked up from germline, CDR1 is SEHNR and CDR2 is FQNEAQ (reference sequence). This CDR3 spans 17 amino acids. The V gene lost 0 bases and the J gene lost 8 bases, with 17 bases spanning the gap. CDR3 DNA sequence: TGTGCCAGCAGCTTAGCTCCTATGGGCCCCGTTGATTCACCCCTCCACTTT. Its protein product is CASSLAPMGPVDSPLHF.

This clone was observed once. V usage is TRBV2 and J usage is TRBJ1-2; 10 nucleotides match TRBD1. This CDR3 is 17 amino acids long. V dropped 4 bases and J dropped 0; count of bases not matched to a gene: 8. CDR1 and CDR2 from the germline V gene are SNHLY and FYNNEI. The CDR3 sequence: CASSALGQGLSNYGYTF. In DNA form, the CDR3 reads TGTGCCAGCAGTGCGCTGGGACAGGGGTTGTCTAACTATGGCTACACCTTC. The variable domain in full, with the rest retrieved from reference TRBV2 and TRBJ1-2, is EPEVTQTPSHQVTQMGQEVILRCVPISNHLYFYWYRQILGQKVEFLVSFYNNEISEKSEIFDDQFSVERPDGSNFTLKIRSTKLEDSAMYFCASSALGQGLSNYGYTFGSGTRLTVV.

J is TRBJ2-1 and V is TRBV7-9, with D perhaps TRBD2 (6 bases). Trimming pared 1 base from V and 0 bases from J, leaving 7 bases between. Germline V gene sequence: CDR1 SEHNR, CDR2 FQNEAQ (reference sequence). This CDR3 region has 15 residues. The CDR3 DNA reads as TGTGCCAGCAGCTTAGACGGGGGCTCCTACAATGAGCAGTTCTTC. Its protein is CASSLDGGSYNEQFF.

The chain recombines TRBV28 with TRBJ2-7; 7 bases fit TRBD1. Germline V lookup: CDR1 MDHEN, CDR2 SYDVKM. This CDR3 region has 14 residues. V lost 2 bases to trimming and J lost 3 bases; unmatched junction nucleotides: 4. The DNA for the CDR3 is TGTGCCAGCAGTTTACGGGGACAGCGCTACGAGCAGTACTTC. This gives the protein CASSLRGQRYEQYF.

The rearrangement joins TRBV30 to TRBJ1-5; 7 nucleotides match TRBD1. The trim removed 3 bases at V and 6 bases at J, leaving 11 bases unmatched. From germline, CDR1 is GTSNPN and CDR2 SVGIG (reference sequence). This CDR3 has 15 residues. The CDR3 DNA follows: TGTGCCTGGAGCGGTCGTGCGACAGGGTTTCAGCCCCAGCATTTT. Protein sequence: CAWSGRATGFQPQHF.

The chain joins TRBV9 to TRBJ2-1; the D gene is possibly TRBD2 (5 bases). Trimming left V 5 bases short and J 13 bases short, with 19 bases between. Germline-derived CDR1 and CDR2 are SGDLS and YYNGEE. CDR3 length equals 13 residues. The CDR3 bases are TGTGCCAGCAGAGCCGCGGGCCTCCTACTTCAGTTCTTC. It is translated as CASRAAGLLLQFF.

V is TRBV10-3 and J is TRBJ2-7; 7 bases line up with TRBD2. Germline values: CDR1 ENHRY, CDR2 SYGVKD. The CDR3 length is 12 residues. After removal of 9 bases from V and 6 bases from J, the junction contained 8 bases not matched to a gene. The CDR3 region is CAISGGYREQYF. The CDR3 coding sequence is TGTGCCATTTCGGGGGGATATCGCGAGCAGTACTTC.

V and J are TRBV7-3 and TRBJ2-1, with 9 bases that match TRBD2. Trimming took 5 bases from V and 1 from J; bases not matched to a gene: 3. Germline V gene sequence: CDR1 SGHTA, CDR2 FQGTGA. There are 15 residues in the CDR3. The CDR3 region is CASSISGGSYNEQFF. The DNA of the CDR3 is TGTGCCAGCAGCATAAGCGGGGGGTCCTACAATGAGCAGTTCTTC.

The V gene is TRBV5-1, the J gene TRBJ2-2; 11 bases fit TRBD2. The CDR3 consists of 16 residues. Germline CDR1 is SGHRS and CDR2 is YFSETQ. The ends lost 4 bases at V and 8 bases at J; junction bases unmatched: 10. The CDR3 reads CASSQLTSGATGELFF. CDR3 DNA sequence: TGCGCCAGCAGCCAGCTGACTAGCGGGGCCACTGGGGAGCTGTTTTTT. Complete variable domain (other parts from reference TRBV5-1 and TRBJ2-2): KAGVTQTPRYLIKTRGQQVTLSCSPISGHRSVSWYQQTPGQGLQFLFEYFSETQRNKGNFPGRFSGRQFSNSRSEMNVSTLELGDSALYLCASSQLTSGATGELFFGEGSRLTVL.

The chain couples TRBV6-6 to TRBJ1-4; 9 bases agree with TRBD1. J gave up 8 bases and V 5 bases, and 3 bases lay outside the gene matches. The CDR3 contains 13 residues. Germline CDR1 reads MNHNY; CDR2 reads SVGAGI (reference sequence). Here the CDR3 DNA reads TGTGCCAGCAGTGACGACAGGGGGGAAAAACTGTTTTTT. It specifies CASSDDRGEKLFF.

V gene TRBV19 combines with J gene TRBJ1-5; the match to TRBD1 covers 9 bases. The junction had 4 bases not matched to a gene; V was cut back by 1 base and J by 6 bases. Germline V lookup: CDR1 LNHDA, CDR2 SQIVND (reference sequence). The CDR3 extends over 15 amino acids. The CDR3 sequence: CASSIVETGGQPQHF. The CDR3 coding sequence is TGTGCCAGTAGTATAGTCGAGACAGGGGGTCAGCCCCAGCATTTT.